What follows are 17 T cell receptor beta chains derived from one specimen sequenced in a study of tumor-infiltrating lymphocytes in primary liver carcinoma listed by TCRdb under 2017. Sequencing took place on an Illumina HiSeq 2500. TCRbeta-specific cDNA was reverse-transcribed from approximately 500 ng total RNA using a constant-region primer and ProtoScript II reverse transcriptase. Construction of the TCRbeta libraries relied on three nested rounds of multiplex PCR, following a slightly modified ARM-PCR procedure. Each of the first two PCR rounds ran for around 10 cycles using multiplex TRBV1-TRBV30 forward primers together with a Cbeta reverse primer. Through fastp at Q25 and MiXCR, TCRdb rebuilt clones from the public reads, retaining in-frame beta chains. Identical CDR3 protein sequences are pooled into one entry, listed with their most common genes and DNA. For this sample there are 75,000 to 90,000 distinct CDR3 sequences; 60% to 75% appear just once. Together, the top ten hold roughly 21% of the sample.

Total RNA and DNA were co-extracted without cell sorting from roughly 20-30 mg of bulk tissue using the AllPrep DNA/RNA mini kit. Sequencing input: liver tumor tissue from sampling region 1. The sample's cell subset or site label, in plain terms: tumor region T1, superior pole. The receptors here all came from a man in his forties with primary liver carcinoma and hepatitis B virus infection.

Comment on this clonotype: Mismatch with germline at one junction end may stem from a read error. This rearrangement joins TRBV29-1 to TRBJ2-1; weak D call: TRBD2 (5 bases). Germline assignment: CDR1 SQVTM and CDR2 ANQGSEA. The CDR3 is made up of 14 amino acids. The CDR3 nucleotides are TGTAGCGTCGCCCGAACGCCAGCGGAAAGCGAGCAGTTCTTC. It specifies CSVARTPAESEQFF.

This clonotype was recorded many times. The chain combines TRBV5-1 with TRBJ1-4; no clear D. Trimming shortened V by 5 bases and J by 2 bases, and 16 bases separated the two germline ends. The CDR3 loop spans 16 amino acids. Germline assignment: CDR1 SGHRS and CDR2 YFSETQ. DNA of the CDR3: TGCGCCAGCAGTCTGGGATCAACTGCGACTAATGAAAAACTGTTTTTT. Amino acid sequence: CASSLGSTATNEKLFF.

With regard to this clonotype: The junction departs from the called germline gene at one end, perhaps through a read error. The gene calls are TRBV12-3 or TRBV12-4 and TRBJ2-5; 9 positions agree with TRBD1. The CDR3 sequence is 15 residues long. The CDR3 DNA follows: TGTGCCAACAGTAGACAGGGGGGCTTAAGGGAGACCCAGAACTTC. Protein: CANSRQGGLRETQNF.

The chain is built from TRBV20-1 and TRBJ2-1; D might be TRBD1 (6 bases). The CDR3 spans 15 residues. The V end was cut by 0 bases, the J end by 3 bases, with 12 bases between. Germline V lookup: CDR1 DFQATT, CDR2 SNEGSKA (reference sequence). CDR3 sequence (DNA): TGCAGTGCTAGAGAGGGGGCATGGATCTACAATGAGCAGTTCTTC. Its translation is CSAREGAWIYNEQFF.

Turning to this clonotype: A much larger clone differs from this one at a single base, so this may be a read error. This chain joins TRBV2 and TRBJ2-7; 12 bases fit TRBD1. Germline lookup yields CDR1 SNHLY and CDR2 FYNNEI. The CDR3 sequence is 14 residues long. The trim removed 7 bases at V and 6 bases at J, leaving 7 bases unmatched. In DNA, the CDR3 is TGTGCCAGCAAAGGGACAGGGGGCCTCACCGAGCAGTACTTC. Residues: CASKGTGGLTEQYF.

Notes on this clonotype: One junction end does not reproduce the germline sequence, and a read error may be involved. V and J are TRBV6-5 and TRBJ2-3; a weak D match, TRBD1 (5 bases). The better agreement between TRBJ1-5 and the DNA end casts doubt on the J call. Germline V gene sequence: CDR1 MNHEY, CDR2 SVGAGI. The CDR3 spans 13 residues. The DNA for the CDR3 is TGCGCCAGCAGTTTAGACAGCACAGATACGCAGCATTTT. This encodes CASSLDSTDTQHF.

With respect to this clonotype: The junction and the germline gene differ at one end; a read error may be behind it. V usage is TRBV5-5 and J usage is TRBJ1-5; D not certain. The CDR3 is 16 residues long. The germline V gene has CDR1 SGHKS and CDR2 YYEKEE (reference sequence). The CDR3 region has the DNA TGTGCCAACAGCTTCAACGGCCCGGGGAGCAATCTGCCCCAGCATTTT. As protein: CANSFNGPGSNLPQHF.

Of note for this clonotype: Compared with germline, one end of the junction differs, possibly owing to a read error. The V call is TRBV29-1, the J call TRBJ2-1; maybe TRBD2 (5 bases). CDR1 is SQVTM and CDR2 is ANQGSEA in the germline V gene. The CDR3 spans 13 residues. As DNA, the CDR3 is TGCAGCGTTGAAGGGACGCTGGGGAGTGAGCACTTCTTC. As protein: CSVEGTLGSEHFF.

Only one count was recorded for this clonotype. V gene TRBV20-1 combines with J gene TRBJ1-5; D is possibly TRBD1 (5 bases). CDR3 length: 13 amino acids. Trimming took off 5 bases at V and 2 bases at J, with 10 bases between the two ends. Germline CDR1 and CDR2: DFQATT and SNEGSKA (reference sequence). The CDR3 DNA is TGCAGTGCTGGGGGGACGGGCAATCAGCCCCAGCATTTT. Translated, it gives CSAGGTGNQPQHF.

This clonotype was observed a single time. J is TRBJ2-1 and V is TRBV4-2; no reliable D call. From germline, CDR1 is LGHNA and CDR2 YNFKEQ. V was trimmed by 4 bases and J by 5 bases, leaving 21 bases between them. The CDR3 is 17 residues long. The CDR3 here is CASSLDLGSLLDNEQFF. Here the CDR3 DNA reads TGTGCCAGCAGCCTAGATCTGGGCTCTTTGTTGGACAATGAGCAGTTCTTC.

The chain links TRBV28 to TRBJ2-2; 9 bases line up with TRBD2. Germline assignment: CDR1 MDHEN and CDR2 SYDVKM. This CDR3 has 15 amino acids. V dropped 9 bases and J dropped 1; count of bases not matched to a gene: 6. The DNA for the CDR3 is TGTGCCAGTGCTATAGCGGGAGTGAACACCGGGGAGCTGTTTTTT. It translates to CASAIAGVNTGELFF.

The rearrangement joins TRBV6-1 to TRBJ2-7; D might be TRBD2 (5 bases). The length of the CDR3 is 12 residues. Germline values: CDR1 MNHNS, CDR2 SASEGT. Trimming removed 4 bases at V and 6 bases at J, with 10 bases between. The CDR3 DNA sequence: TGTGCCAGCAGTGTAGCGTTCGGCGAGCAGTACTTC. This encodes CASSVAFGEQYF.

Points on this clonotype: The CDR3 carries no conserved terminal phenylalanine or tryptophan, so it likely arises from a read error. The chain joins TRBV11-2 to TRBJ1-1; 12 nucleotides line up with TRBD1. V trimming: 0 bases; J trimming: 6 bases; junction bases outside the gene matches: 11. The length of the CDR3 is 18 residues. Germline CDR1 is SGHAT and CDR2 is FQNNGV. The CDR3 DNA reads as TGTGCCAGCAGCTTAGATGGGGACAGGGGGCGCCTGTACTCTGAAGCTTTCATT. Its protein product is CASSLDGDRGRLYSEAFI.

As for this clonotype: Its ends do not fully match the called genes, so a read error is possible. The rearrangement joins TRBV4-1 to TRBJ2-5; TRBD2 agrees at 9 bases. The CDR3 runs to 16 residues. The germline CDR1 and CDR2 sequences are MGHRA and YSYEKL. As DNA, the CDR3 is TGCGCCAGTAGCCCCTGGTTAGCGGGAGCCCAAGAGACCCAGTACTTC. This gives the protein CASSPWLAGAQETQYF.

Remarks on this clonotype: At one of its ends the junction is not consistent with the germline gene, which may arise from a read error. V gene TRBV28 combines with J gene TRBJ2-2; possibly TRBD1 for D (7 bases). Per germline, CDR1 MDHEN and CDR2 SYDVKM. The CDR3 is 14 residues long. The CDR3 DNA reads TGTGCCAGCAGTTTCAGGGGGGTAACCGGGGAGCTGTTATTT. Its protein is CASSFRGVTGELLF.

This clonotype was picked up a small number of times. The V gene is TRBV7-3, the J gene TRBJ1-2; no clear D gene. The germline gives CDR1 SGHTA, CDR2 FQGTGA. The CDR3 loop spans 15 amino acids. Trimming removed 6 bases from V and 7 bases from J, with 21 bases in between. CDR3 loop: CASRPVPDSAFGYTF. The CDR3 nucleotides read TGTGCCAGCAGACCCGTCCCAGATTCCGCCTTTGGCTACACCTTC. The whole variable domain, filled in from reference TRBV7-3 and TRBJ1-2, reads GAGVSQTPSNKVTEKGKYVELRCDPISGHTALYWYRQSLGQGPEFLIYFQGTGAADDSGLPNDRFFAVRPEGSVSTLKIQRTERGDSAVYLCASRPVPDSAFGYTFGSGTRLTVV.

The chain carries TRBV24-1 and TRBJ2-2; D is undetermined. The V gene lost 7 bases and the J gene lost 6 bases, with 14 bases spanning the gap. The CDR3 spans 14 residues. CDR1 and CDR2 from the germline V gene are KGHDR and SFDVKD. The CDR3 loop reads CATRLAVPPGELFF. The CDR3 nucleotides read TGTGCCACCAGACTGGCAGTCCCCCCCGGGGAGCTGTTTTTT.